The clone carrying this T cell receptor (beta chain) was recorded only once. The target antigen is unknown. Only in-frame clones appear in the TCRdb table, and some are missing; sequencing was by immunoSEQ multiplex PCR. The sample lists almost 15,000 clones, roughly 40% occurring once. There are 13 residues in the CDR3. Germline V gene sequence: CDR1 SQVTM, CDR2 ANQGSEA. This record comes from a study of siplizumab effects on memory and regulatory T cells. Overall study results and limits: Apparently key alloresponse contributors, naive T cells also seemed more diverse than memory cells.

Mixed lymphocyte reaction cells were cocultured at 37°C for 6 to 7 days. The V call is TRBV29-1, the J call TRBJ1-2, with a weak D call TRBD1 (6 bases). The receptor was isolated from a human donor in good health; the cells came from an allogeneic mixed lymphocyte reaction. Some clones in this sample may be carry-over from other donors' samples. What was sequenced was CFSE-low (dividing) CD4+ T cells sorted from an allogeneic mixed lymphocyte reaction. CDR3 sequence: CSTFIGGAAGYTF. The DNA for the CDR3 is TGCAGTACCTTTATCGGGGGGGCGGCTGGCTACACCTTC.